The source of this TCR beta chain is a study of blood T cells in healthy people across ages. This clonotype was detected a few times. The authors isolated at least 6.5 million PBMCs per sample. Next came a second PCR, run for about 6 to 12 cycles, which used a sample-barcoded 5' primer along with a J-beta primer mix. TCRdb itself ran the 5' RACE reads through MiXCR, one entry per CDR3 protein. The sample consists of 1.5 million to 2 million distinct CDR3 sequences, roughly 27% of them appearing once. The CDR3 runs 12 residues. Per the germline V gene, CDR1 is MNHEY and CDR2 is SVGEGT. V was clipped by 1 base and J by 5 bases, with 6 bases between them.

The rearrangement joins TRBV6-2 or TRBV6-3 to TRBJ2-7; no reliable D call. Specimen: blood. The receptor's source is a woman in her twenties or thirties in good health. The CDR3 DNA reads as TGTGCCAGCAGTTACTTCAGCGACGAGCAGTACTTC. This codes for CASSYFSDEQYF.